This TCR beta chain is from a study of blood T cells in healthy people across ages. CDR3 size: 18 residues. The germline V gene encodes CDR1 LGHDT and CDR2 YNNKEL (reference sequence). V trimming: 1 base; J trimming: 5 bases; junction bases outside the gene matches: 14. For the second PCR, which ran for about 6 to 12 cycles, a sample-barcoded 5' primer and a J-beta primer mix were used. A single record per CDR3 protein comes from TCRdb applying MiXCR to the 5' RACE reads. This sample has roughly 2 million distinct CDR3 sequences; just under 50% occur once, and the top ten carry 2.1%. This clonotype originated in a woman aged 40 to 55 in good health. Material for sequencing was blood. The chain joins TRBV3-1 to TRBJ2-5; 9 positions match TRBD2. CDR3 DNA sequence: TGTGCCAGCAGCCAAGTGGGCCTACGAGCGGGGGGTCCCGAGACCCAGTACTTC. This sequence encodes CASSQVGLRAGGPETQYF.